The T cell receptor (beta chain) described here comes from a study of cytomegalovirus exposure and HLA in healthy donors. Findings and limits, study-wide: According to a subsequent analysis, TCR clusters from the first cohort were inclined to appear together in the 110 or so validation repertoires. Associated with cytomegalovirus, according to the listing, were 150 to 200 TCR beta chains.

The repertoire was sequenced with immunoSEQ multiplex PCR; TCRdb's copy has only in-frame clones and lacks some. In the table there are over 110,000 clones, around 86% of which are singletons. Note on this clone: Its antigen is not known.

Germline V gives CDR1 SNHLY, CDR2 FYNNEI. This CDR3 contains 14 residues. The trim removed 5 bases at V and 2 bases at J, leaving 4 bases unmatched. Sequencing was carried out using PBMCs. This clonotype was sampled from a man younger than 35 in good health and CMV-seropositive. V usage is TRBV2 and J usage is TRBJ2-7; 9 bases agree with TRBD2. This CDR3 reads CASSRLAGPYEQYF. The CDR3 nucleotides read TGTGCCAGCAGTCGGCTAGCGGGACCCTACGAGCAGTACTTC. Based on the CDR3 plus reference TRBV2 and TRBJ2-7, the full variable domain is EPEVTQTPSHQVTQMGQEVILRCVPISNHLYFYWYRQILGQKVEFLVSFYNNEISEKSEIFDDQFSVERPDGSNFTLKIRSTKLEDSAMYFCASSRLAGPYEQYFGPGTRLTVT.